A selection of T cell receptor beta chains follows, all from one sample in a study of shared clonotypes between healthy human individuals. Libraries were prepared by immunoSEQ multiplex PCR; TCRdb keeps only in-frame clonotypes and omits some of them. This table has 100,000 or so clones, less than 60% appearing once. The sample was PBMCs. These receptor sequences come from a middle-aged woman in good health. Some clones in this sample may be carry-over from other donors' samples. Both conserved end residues are part of each CDR3. Each record gives: J gene, D gene, V gene, clone size, CDR3 DNA, CDR3 protein. The D gene is left open where the match is weak. The listing skips clone size in some rows; elsewhere it reads once, few, many or a size class.

TRBJ2-5,TRBD1,TRBV6-5,NA,TGTGCCAGCACTCCAACAGGGGGTCGAGAGACCCAGTACTTC,CASTPTGGRETQYF
TRBJ2-1,NA,TRBV13,NA,TGTGCCAGCAGCTTAGGGAACACCAATGAGCAGTTCTTC,CASSLGNTNEQFF
TRBJ1-4,NA,TRBV4-2,NA,TGTGCCAGCAGCCAAGCCTCATCAGGGGCAACTAATGAAAAACTGTTTTTT,CASSQASSGATNEKLFF
TRBJ1-2,NA,TRBV30,many,TGTGCCTGGAGTGTACAGGCGGAGTATGGCTACACCTTC,CAWSVQAEYGYTF
TRBJ2-2,TRBD2,TRBV7-9,many,TGTGCCAGCAGCTTAGTCACTAGCGGGAGAGCGGCGAACACCGGGGAGCTGTTTTTT,CASSLVTSGRAANTGELFF
TRBJ2-1,TRBD2,TRBV30,many,TGTGCCTGGGGCGAGCGGGAGAGGGAGTTCTTC,CAWGEREREFF
TRBJ2-7,TRBD2,TRBV18,NA,TGTGCCAGCTCACCGAGCGGGAGGGGTTCCTACGAGCAGTACTTC,CASSPSGRGSYEQYF
TRBJ2-2,TRBD2,TRBV9,many,TGTGCCAGCAGCGTAGTGGCGGGGGGCGGCGGGGAGCTGTTTTTT,CASSVVAGGGGELFF
TRBJ1-3,TRBD1,TRBV5-1,NA,TGCGCCAGCAGCCAGGGGACAGGGACTGGAAGCACCATATATTTT,CASSQGTGTGSTIYF
TRBJ1-1,TRBD1,TRBV29-1,many,TGCAGCGCCCGGACAGGAAACACTGAAGCTTTCTTT,CSARTGNTEAFF
TRBJ2-7,NA,TRBV7-2,NA,TGTGCCAGCAGCATTGACAGGACCGAGCAGTACTTC,CASSIDRTEQYF
TRBJ2-7,TRBD2,TRBV6-5,many,TGTGCCAGCAGTACTGGACTAGCGGGAGTCGCCGAGCAGTACTTC,CASSTGLAGVAEQYF
TRBJ1-2,NA,TRBV6-6,NA,TGTGCCAACTGGAGGTCTGGGGACCGGGATGGCTACACCTTC,CANWRSGDRDGYTF
TRBJ2-7,NA,TRBV29-1,NA,TGCAGCGTTGTTCTGCGGGATGTCGACGAGCAGTACTTC,CSVVLRDVDEQYF
TRBJ2-3,NA,TRBV29-1,NA,TGCAGTGTTGAAGATCTCGGGATAGGGTCAGATACGCAGTATTTT,CSVEDLGIGSDTQYF